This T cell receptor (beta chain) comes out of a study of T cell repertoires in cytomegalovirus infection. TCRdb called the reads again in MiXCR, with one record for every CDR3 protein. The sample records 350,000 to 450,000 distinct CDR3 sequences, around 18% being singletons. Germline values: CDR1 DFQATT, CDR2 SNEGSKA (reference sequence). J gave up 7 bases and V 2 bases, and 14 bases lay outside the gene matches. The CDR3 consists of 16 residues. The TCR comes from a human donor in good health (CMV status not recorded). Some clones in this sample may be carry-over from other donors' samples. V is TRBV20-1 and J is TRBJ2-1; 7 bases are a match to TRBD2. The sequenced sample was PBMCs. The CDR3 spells CSARPSASGLLNEQFF. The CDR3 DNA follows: TGCAGTGCTAGACCCTCGGCTAGCGGACTTCTGAATGAGCAGTTCTTC.